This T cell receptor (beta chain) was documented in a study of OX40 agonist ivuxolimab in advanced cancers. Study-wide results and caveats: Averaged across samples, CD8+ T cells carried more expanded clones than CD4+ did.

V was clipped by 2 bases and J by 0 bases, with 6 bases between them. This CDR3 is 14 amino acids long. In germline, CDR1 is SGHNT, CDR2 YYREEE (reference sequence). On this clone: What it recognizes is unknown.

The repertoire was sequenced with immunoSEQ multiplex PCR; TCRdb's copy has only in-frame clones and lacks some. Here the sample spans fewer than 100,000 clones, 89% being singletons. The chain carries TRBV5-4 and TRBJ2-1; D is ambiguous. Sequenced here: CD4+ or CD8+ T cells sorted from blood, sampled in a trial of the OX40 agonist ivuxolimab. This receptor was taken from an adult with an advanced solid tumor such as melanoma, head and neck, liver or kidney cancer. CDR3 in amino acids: CASSFTGSYNEQFF. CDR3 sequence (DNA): TGTGCCAGCAGCTTCACGGGCTCCTACAATGAGCAGTTCTTC.